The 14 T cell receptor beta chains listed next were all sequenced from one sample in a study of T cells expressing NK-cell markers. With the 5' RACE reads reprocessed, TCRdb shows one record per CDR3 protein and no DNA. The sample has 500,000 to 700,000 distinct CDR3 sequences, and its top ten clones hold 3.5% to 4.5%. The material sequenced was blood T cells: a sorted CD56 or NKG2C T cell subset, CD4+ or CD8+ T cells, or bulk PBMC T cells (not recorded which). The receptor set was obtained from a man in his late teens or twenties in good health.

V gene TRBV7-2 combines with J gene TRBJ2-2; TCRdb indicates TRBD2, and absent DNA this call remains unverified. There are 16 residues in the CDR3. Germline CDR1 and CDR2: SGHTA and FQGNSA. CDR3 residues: CASSLISGGNTGELFF.

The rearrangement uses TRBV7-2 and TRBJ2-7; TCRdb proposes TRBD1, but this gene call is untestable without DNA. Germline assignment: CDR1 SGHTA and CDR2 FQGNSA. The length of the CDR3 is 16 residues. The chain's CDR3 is CASSLAWGQFSYEQYF.

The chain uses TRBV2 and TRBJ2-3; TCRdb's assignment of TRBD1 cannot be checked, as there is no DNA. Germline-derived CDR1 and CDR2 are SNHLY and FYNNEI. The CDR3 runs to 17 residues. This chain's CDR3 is CASRYGGDRGRADTQYF.

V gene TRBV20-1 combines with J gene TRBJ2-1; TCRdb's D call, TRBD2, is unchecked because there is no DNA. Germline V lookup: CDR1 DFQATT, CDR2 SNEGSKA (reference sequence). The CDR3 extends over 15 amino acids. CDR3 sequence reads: CSAGMREEIYNEQFF.

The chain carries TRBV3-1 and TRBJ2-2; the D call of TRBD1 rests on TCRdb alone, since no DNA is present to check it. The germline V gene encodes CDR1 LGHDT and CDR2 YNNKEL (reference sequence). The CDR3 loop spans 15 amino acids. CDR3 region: CASSQTTGNTGELFF.

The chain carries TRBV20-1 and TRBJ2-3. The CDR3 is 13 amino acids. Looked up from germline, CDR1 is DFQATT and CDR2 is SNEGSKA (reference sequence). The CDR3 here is CSAPTVVTDTQYF.

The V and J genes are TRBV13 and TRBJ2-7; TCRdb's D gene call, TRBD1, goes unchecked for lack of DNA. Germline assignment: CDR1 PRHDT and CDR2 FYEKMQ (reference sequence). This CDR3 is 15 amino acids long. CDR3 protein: CASSPWDRLDHEQYF.

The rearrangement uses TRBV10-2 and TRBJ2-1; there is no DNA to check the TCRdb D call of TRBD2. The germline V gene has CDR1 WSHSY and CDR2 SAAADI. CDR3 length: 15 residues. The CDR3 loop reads CASTTRRTLVDEQFF.

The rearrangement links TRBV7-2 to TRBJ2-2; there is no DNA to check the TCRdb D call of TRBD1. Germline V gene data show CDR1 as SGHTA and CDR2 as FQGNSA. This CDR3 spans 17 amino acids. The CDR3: CASSLNWDSPNTGELFF. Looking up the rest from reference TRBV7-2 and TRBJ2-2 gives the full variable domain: GAGVSQSPSNKVTEKGKDVELRCDPISGHTALYWYRQSLGQGLEFLIYFQGNSAPDKSGLPSDRFSAERTGGSVSTLTIQRTQQEDSAVYLCASSLNWDSPNTGELFFGEGSRLTVL.

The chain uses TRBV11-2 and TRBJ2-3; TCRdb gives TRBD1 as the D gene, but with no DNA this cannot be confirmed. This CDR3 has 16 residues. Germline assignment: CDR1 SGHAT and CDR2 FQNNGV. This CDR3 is CASSLVGTGITDTQYF.

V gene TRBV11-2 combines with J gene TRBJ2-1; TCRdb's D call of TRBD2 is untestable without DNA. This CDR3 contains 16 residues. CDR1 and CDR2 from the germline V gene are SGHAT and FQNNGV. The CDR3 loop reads CASRAKTSGSYNEQFF.

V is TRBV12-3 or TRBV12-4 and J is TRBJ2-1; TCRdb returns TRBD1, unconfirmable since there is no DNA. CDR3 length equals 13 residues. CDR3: CASREGAGYEQFF.

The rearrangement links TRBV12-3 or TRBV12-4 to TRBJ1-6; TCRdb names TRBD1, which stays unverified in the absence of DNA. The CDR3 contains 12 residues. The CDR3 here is CASGGLNSPLHF.

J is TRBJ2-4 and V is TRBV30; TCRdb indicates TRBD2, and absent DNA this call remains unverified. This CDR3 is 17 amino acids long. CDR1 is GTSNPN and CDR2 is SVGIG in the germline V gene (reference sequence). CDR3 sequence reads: CAWRKFPGLVAKNIQYF.